The source of this T cell receptor (beta chain) is a study of CD8+CD57+ T cells in acquired aplastic anemia (dated by TCRdb to 2016 to 2019). Regarding the complete study: DNA extracted from sorted CD4+ and CD8+ cells had a mean of about 3.2 ug, with a range of 0.2 to 27.4 ug. CD8+CD57+ expansion was defined as frequency above the mean frequency observed in healthy subjects. What the work shows at the level of the full study, not this receptor alone: No significant difference in CD8+ Simpson's diversity was found between patients and healthy controls (P=0.060). Around 31 CD8+ CDR3 sequences were shared between patients and controls but appeared highly expressed in patients and within their immunodominant clones.

Expansion of CD8+CD57+ cells had been shown by flow cytometry in the patients chosen for sequencing. All patients had severe acquired aplastic anemia diagnosed by International Study of Aplastic Anemia and Agranulocytosis and Camitta criteria. No therapy had been received by the patients at the time of blood sampling. In this study, sorted CD4+ and CD8+ T cells from the blood of healthy subjects and of severe aplastic anemia patients had their TCR repertoires deep-sequenced. Patients were enrolled in the USA under clinicaltrials.gov protocols 00001620, 01623167, 00001397, 00071045, 00081523 and 00961064. Ficoll-Paque density gradient centrifugation was used to isolate peripheral blood mononuclear cells. Before DNA extraction, CD4+ and CD8+ T cells were sorted with FACS or magnetic beads. This clonotype was seen repeatedly, ten times or more. The specificity of this receptor is unknown. Base-call qualities are not available, and no considerably larger clone is one nucleotide away.

Genomic DNA was used as template for profiling of TCR beta VDJ combinations and CDR3 sequences. TCR repertoire sequencing was run on an Illumina HiSeq 2000. The authors' analysis ran thus. TRBV/TRBJ rearrangement plots, CDR3 size and DJ length profiles, and Simpson's diversity index were used to assess repertoires. Whichever DNA sequence was most abundant in the deep sequencing data was defined as the immunodominant clone. CDR3 amino acid sequences were checked for sharing across subjects and were also compared against the VDJdb database and published repertoires. TCRdb's own reprocessing of the public reads used fastp at Q25 and MiXCR and kept productive beta chains. One record per CDR3 amino acid sequence lists the most common genes and DNA. TCRdb's processing, not the authors', yielded these V and J calls. In this sample the table shows 450,000 to 600,000 distinct CDR3 sequences, around 32% of which occur a single time. Under 0.95% of the sample belongs to the ten largest clones.

For CDR1 and CDR2, the germline V gene (reference sequence) lists SEHNR and FQNEAQ. The CDR3, from cysteine to phenylalanine, totals 15 residues. Only the CDR3 region is kept as DNA, spanning 45 bases read in frame from base 1. Trimmed from V: 5 bases; trimmed from J: 6 bases; junction bases lacking a gene match: 12. The sequence was collected from a human donor with aplastic anemia. The sequence joins TRBV7-9 to TRBJ1-2; 7 bases in the middle match TRBD1. Input material: sorted CD4+, CD8+, or CD8+CD57+ T cells (not recorded which) from PBMCs. The CDR3 loop reads CASSNVGTDINGYTF. The DNA sequence is TGTGCCAGCAGCAACGTCGGGACAGATATTAATGGCTACACCTTC.